Listed below are T cell receptor beta chains from one sample, sequenced in a study of T-cell memory formation after mild COVID-19. One entry per CDR3 protein results from TCRdb running MiXCR on the 5' RACE reads. The table includes 300,000 to 350,000 distinct CDR3 sequences, 10% to 15% detected once. Sequencing was done on a sample of PBMCs or a T cell subset sorted from them (not recorded which). The receptors were sampled from a man between 18 and 35 years old who had mild COVID-19 (a few samples of this study predate the infection). Cell type and time point are not known. Both conserved end residues are part of each CDR3. Fields, in order: V gene, J gene, clone size, CDR3 length, D gene, CDR3 protein, CDR3 DNA. D genes are given only for firm matches. Size is stated for part of the rows, as once, few or many counts, or as a class when the clone is expanded.

TRBV14,TRBJ1-3,-,14,-,CASSQAGAGNTIYF,TGTGCCAGCAGCCAAGCGGGGGCTGGAAACACCATATATTTT
TRBV7-2,TRBJ1-6,-,14,-,CARSLEGQKVPLHF,TGTGCCAGAAGCTTAGAGGGACAAAAGGTACCCCTCCACTTT
TRBV19,TRBJ1-2,-,12,-,CASSIERHGYTF,TGTGCCAGTAGTATTGAGAGGCATGGCTACACCTTC
TRBV20-1,TRBJ2-5,many,12,-,CSARPFGKTQYF,TGCAGTGCTAGACCGTTCGGGAAGACCCAGTACTTC
TRBV7-9,TRBJ1-6,-,17,-,CASSSNPLKVYNSPLHF,TGTGCCAGCAGCTCCAACCCTCTGAAGGTCTATAATTCACCCCTCCACTTT
TRBV7-6,TRBJ2-5,-,14,TRBD1,CASSRPGQQETQYF,TGTGCCAGCAGCCGACCGGGACAGCAAGAGACCCAGTACTTC
TRBV5-6,TRBJ2-1,-,14,-,CASSLQTRYNEQFF,TGTGCCAGCAGCCTCCAGACTAGGTACAATGAGCAGTTCTTC
TRBV28,TRBJ1-4,-,14,-,CASRSQGTNEKLFF,TGTGCCAGCAGGAGCCAGGGGACTAATGAAAAACTGTTTTTT
TRBV7-9,TRBJ2-1,few,14,-,CASSLGGLGDEQFF,TGTGCCAGCAGCTTAGGAGGGTTGGGCGATGAGCAGTTCTTC
TRBV7-3,TRBJ2-2,few,14,-,CASSKRPATGELFF,TGTGCCAGCAGCAAACGCCCGGCCACCGGGGAGCTGTTTTTT
TRBV20-1,TRBJ2-3,few,14,-,CSARDRSGLDTQYF,TGCAGTGCTAGAGATCGGTCAGGGCTGGATACGCAGTATTTT
TRBV29-1,TRBJ1-2,-,15,-,CSVEDLKGPNYGYTF,TGCAGCGTTGAAGATCTGAAAGGGCCTAACTATGGCTACACCTTC
TRBV7-9,TRBJ2-2,few,16,-,CASSPPGTRNTGELFF,TGTGCCAGCAGCCCACCCGGGACCCGGAACACCGGGGAGCTGTTTTTT
TRBV12-3/TRBV12-4,TRBJ1-3,-,16,-,CASSLYDAYSGNTIYF,TGTGCCAGCAGTCTATACGACGCCTACTCTGGAAACACCATATATTTT
TRBV7-9,TRBJ2-7,few,14,TRBD1,CASSPRGTAYEQYF,TGTGCCAGCAGCCCGAGGGGGACAGCCTACGAGCAGTACTTC
TRBV29-1,TRBJ2-5,few,12,-,CSAGNAQETQYF,TGCAGCGCCGGGAACGCCCAAGAGACCCAGTACTTC
TRBV12-3/TRBV12-4,TRBJ1-6,many,13,-,CASSLSPNSPLHF,TGTGCCAGCAGTTTATCCCCCAATTCACCCCTCCACTTT
TRBV6-6,TRBJ2-7,few,14,-,CASRAPDFSYEQYF,TGTGCCAGCAGGGCCCCCGATTTCTCCTACGAGCAGTACTTC
TRBV24-1,TRBJ2-2,few,14,-,CATSQQGRTGELFF,TGTGCCACCAGTCAGCAGGGCCGAACCGGGGAGCTGTTTTTT
TRBV4-1,TRBJ1-1,-,15,-,CASSQAHRGNTEAFF,TGCGCCAGCAGCCAAGCCCACCGCGGGAACACTGAAGCTTTCTTT
TRBV12-3/TRBV12-4,TRBJ2-5,-,16,TRBD1,CASSLGTGGAGETQYF,TGTGCCAGCAGTTTGGGGACAGGGGGGGCCGGAGAGACCCAGTACTTC
TRBV7-2,TRBJ1-1,few,13,-,CASRQDRSTEAFF,TGTGCCAGCAGACAGGATAGGAGTACTGAAGCTTTCTTT
TRBV27,TRBJ2-5,-,14,TRBD2,CASSPLGLGGTQYF,TGTGCCAGCAGTCCACTGGGACTAGGTGGGACCCAGTACTTC
TRBV28,TRBJ2-5,-,13,-,CASSRVDQETQYF,TGTGCCAGCAGCCGGGTGGACCAAGAGACCCAGTACTTC
TRBV5-1,TRBJ1-1,-,15,TRBD1,CASSLHRGPNTEAFF,TGCGCCAGCAGCTTGCACAGGGGTCCCAACACTGAAGCTTTCTTT
TRBV7-8,TRBJ1-2,-,14,-,CASSPRTDSWGYTF,TGTGCCAGCAGCCCCAGGACGGATTCGTGGGGCTACACCTTC
TRBV4-3,TRBJ1-2,-,15,-,CASSQVGSPNYGYTF,TGCGCCAGCAGCCAAGTGGGCTCTCCAAACTATGGCTACACCTTC
TRBV7-2,TRBJ2-5,many,12,-,CASEGGWETQYF,TGTGCCTCAGAGGGGGGATGGGAGACCCAGTACTTC
TRBV7-9,TRBJ2-1,-,12,TRBD2,CASRVGGNEQFF,TGTGCCAGCAGAGTGGGAGGGAATGAGCAGTTCTTC
TRBV29-1,TRBJ2-2,-,11,-,CSVRSTGELFF,TGCAGCGTTCGCAGCACCGGGGAGCTGTTTTTT
TRBV10-3,TRBJ1-2,-,14,-,CAIRDGLANYGYTF,TGTGCCATCAGGGACGGATTAGCTAACTATGGCTACACCTTC
TRBV4-1,TRBJ2-5,-,14,-,CASSHRSFEETQYF,TGCGCCAGCAGCCACCGATCCTTTGAAGAGACCCAGTACTTC
TRBV5-1,TRBJ2-3,few,15,-,CASSDQGLGSDTQYF,TGCGCCAGCAGCGATCAGGGGTTGGGGTCAGATACGCAGTATTTT
TRBV4-1,TRBJ2-1,-,13,TRBD1,CASSQDLRTGKFF,TGCGCCAGCAGCCAAGATCTCAGGACAGGGAAGTTCTTC
TRBV7-3,TRBJ2-3,many,14,-,CASSLVSAADTQYF,TGTGCCAGCAGCTTAGTATCGGCGGCAGATACGCAGTATTTT